The clone carrying this T cell receptor (beta chain) occurred many times. The record originates from a study of T cells in Graves' hyperthyroidism and ophthalmopathy. The CDR3 is 15 amino acids. Trimming removed 4 bases from V and 8 bases from J; junction bases left unmatched: 4. From RNA transcripts, TCR beta CDR3 regions were amplified. First-round RT-PCR with HTBI primers amplified the TCR CDR3 region. TCRdb re-called the multiplex PCR reads through MiXCR, storing one row per CDR3 protein. The data contain hundreds of thousands of distinct CDR3 sequences, roughly 25% of them seen just once; the ten biggest clones take up around 79%.

The genes are TRBV12-3 or TRBV12-4 and TRBJ2-1; 14 nucleotides agree with TRBD2. The specimen sequenced was blood. The receptor's source is a man aged 50 to 59 with Graves' hyperthyroidism. For the CDR3, the DNA is TGTGCCAGCAGTTCCGGACTAGCGGGAGGAGATGAGCAGTTCTTC. It translates to CASSSGLAGGDEQFF.